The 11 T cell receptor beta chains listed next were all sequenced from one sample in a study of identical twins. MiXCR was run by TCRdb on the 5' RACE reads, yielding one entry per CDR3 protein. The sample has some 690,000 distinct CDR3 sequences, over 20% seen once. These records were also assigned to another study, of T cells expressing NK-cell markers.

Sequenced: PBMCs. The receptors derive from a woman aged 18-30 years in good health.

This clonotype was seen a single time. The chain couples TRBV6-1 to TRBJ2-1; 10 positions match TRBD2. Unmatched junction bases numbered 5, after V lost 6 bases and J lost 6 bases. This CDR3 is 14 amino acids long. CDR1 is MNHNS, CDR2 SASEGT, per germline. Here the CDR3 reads CASSRLAGVNEQFF. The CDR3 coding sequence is TGTGCCAGCAGCCGACTAGCGGGCGTCAATGAGCAGTTCTTC.

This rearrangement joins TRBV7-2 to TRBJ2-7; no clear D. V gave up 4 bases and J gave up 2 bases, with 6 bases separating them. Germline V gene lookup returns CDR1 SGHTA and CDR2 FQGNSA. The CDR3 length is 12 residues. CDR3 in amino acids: CASSSKAYEQYF. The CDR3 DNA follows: TGTGCCAGCAGCTCTAAGGCCTACGAGCAGTACTTC.

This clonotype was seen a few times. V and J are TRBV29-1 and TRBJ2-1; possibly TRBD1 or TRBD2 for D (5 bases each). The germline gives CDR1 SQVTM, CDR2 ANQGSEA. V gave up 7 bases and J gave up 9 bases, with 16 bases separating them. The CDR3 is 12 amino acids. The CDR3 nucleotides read TGCAGCGGAGAGGGGATGGCCAGTGAGCAGTTCTTC. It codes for CSGEGMASEQFF.

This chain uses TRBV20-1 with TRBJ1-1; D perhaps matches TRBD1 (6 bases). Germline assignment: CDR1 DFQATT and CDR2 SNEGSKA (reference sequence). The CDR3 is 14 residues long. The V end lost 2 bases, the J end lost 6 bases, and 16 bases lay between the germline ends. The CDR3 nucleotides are TGCAGTGCTAGAAAGACTAGCCGGGGGCCTGAAGCTTTCTTT. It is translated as CSARKTSRGPEAFF.

The CDR3 loop is CASRLTRIHEQFF. CDR3 in DNA: TGTGCCAGCAGGCTGACTAGGATCCATGAGCAGTTCTTC. This chain connects TRBV6-2 or TRBV6-3 to TRBJ2-1, with D perhaps TRBD2 (6 bases). V lost 6 bases and J 8 bases, leaving 14 bases between the germline ends. This CDR3 has 13 residues. Germline lookup yields CDR1 MNHEY and CDR2 SVGEGT.

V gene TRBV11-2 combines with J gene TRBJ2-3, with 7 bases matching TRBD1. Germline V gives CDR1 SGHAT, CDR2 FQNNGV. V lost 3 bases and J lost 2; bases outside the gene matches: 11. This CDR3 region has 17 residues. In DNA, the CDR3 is TGTGCCAGCAGCTTGTTTATTGACAGGGCCACCACAGATACGCAGTATTTT. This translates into CASSLFIDRATTDTQYF.

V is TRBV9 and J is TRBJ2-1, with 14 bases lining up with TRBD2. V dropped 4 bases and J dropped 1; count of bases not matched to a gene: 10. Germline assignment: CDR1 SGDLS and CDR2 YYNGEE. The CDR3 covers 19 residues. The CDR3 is CASSIPGLAGVSSYNEQFF. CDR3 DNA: TGTGCCAGCAGCATCCCGGGACTAGCGGGAGTCTCGTCCTACAATGAGCAGTTCTTC.

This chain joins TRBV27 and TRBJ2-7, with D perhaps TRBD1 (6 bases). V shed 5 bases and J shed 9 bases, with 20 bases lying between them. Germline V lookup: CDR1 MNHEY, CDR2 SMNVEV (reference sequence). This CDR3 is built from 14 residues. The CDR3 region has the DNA TGTGCCAGCAGTCCCGGGACATCCTTTCGTTGGCAGTACTTC. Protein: CASSPGTSFRWQYF.

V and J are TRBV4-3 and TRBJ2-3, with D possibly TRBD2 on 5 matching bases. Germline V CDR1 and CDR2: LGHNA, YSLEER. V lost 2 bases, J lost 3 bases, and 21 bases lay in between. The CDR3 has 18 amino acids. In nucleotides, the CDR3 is TGCGCCAGCAGCCAAACTCAGCGTGGCCGGGGATTGACAGATACGCAGTATTTT. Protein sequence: CASSQTQRGRGLTDTQYF.

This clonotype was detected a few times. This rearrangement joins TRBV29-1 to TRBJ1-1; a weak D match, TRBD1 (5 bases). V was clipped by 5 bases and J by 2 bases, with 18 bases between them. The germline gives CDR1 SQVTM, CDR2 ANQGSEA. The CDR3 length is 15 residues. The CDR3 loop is CSVFVRDGRNTEAFF. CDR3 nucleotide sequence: TGCAGCGTTTTCGTAAGGGACGGGCGAAACACTGAAGCTTTCTTT.

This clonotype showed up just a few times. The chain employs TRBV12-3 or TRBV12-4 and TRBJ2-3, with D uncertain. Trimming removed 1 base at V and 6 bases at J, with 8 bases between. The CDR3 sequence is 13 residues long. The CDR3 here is CASSLGAYDTQYF. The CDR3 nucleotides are TGTGCCAGCAGTTTAGGGGCTTACGATACGCAGTATTTT.